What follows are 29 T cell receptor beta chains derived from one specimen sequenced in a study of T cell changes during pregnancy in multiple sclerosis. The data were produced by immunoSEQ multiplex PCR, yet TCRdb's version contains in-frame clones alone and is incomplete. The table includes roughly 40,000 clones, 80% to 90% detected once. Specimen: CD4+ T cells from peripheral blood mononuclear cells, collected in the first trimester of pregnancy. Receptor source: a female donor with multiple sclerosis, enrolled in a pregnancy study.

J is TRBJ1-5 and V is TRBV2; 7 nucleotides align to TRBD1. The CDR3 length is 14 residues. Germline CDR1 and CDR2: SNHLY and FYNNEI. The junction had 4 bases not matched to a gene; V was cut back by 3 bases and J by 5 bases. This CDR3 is CASSDGQGDQPQHF. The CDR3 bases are TGTGCCAGCAGTGATGGGCAGGGGGATCAGCCCCAGCATTTT.

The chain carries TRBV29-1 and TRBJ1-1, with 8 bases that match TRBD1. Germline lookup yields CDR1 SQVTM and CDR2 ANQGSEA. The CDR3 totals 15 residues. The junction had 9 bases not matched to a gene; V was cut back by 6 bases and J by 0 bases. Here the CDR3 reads CSVQGQVVLNTEAFF. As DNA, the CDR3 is TGCAGCGTGCAGGGACAGGTCGTTCTGAACACTGAAGCTTTCTTT.

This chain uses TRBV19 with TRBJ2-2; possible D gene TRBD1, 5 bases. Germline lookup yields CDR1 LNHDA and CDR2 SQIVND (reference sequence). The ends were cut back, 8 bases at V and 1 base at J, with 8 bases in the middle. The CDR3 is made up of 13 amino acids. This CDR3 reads CASPDMNTGELFF. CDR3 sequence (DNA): TGTGCCAGTCCGGACATGAACACCGGGGAGCTGTTTTTT.

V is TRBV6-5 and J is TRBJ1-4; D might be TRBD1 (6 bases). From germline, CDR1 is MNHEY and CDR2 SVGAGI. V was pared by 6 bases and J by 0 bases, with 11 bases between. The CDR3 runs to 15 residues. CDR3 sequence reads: CASRGAPATNEKLFF. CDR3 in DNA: TGTGCCAGCAGGGGGGCCCCTGCAACTAATGAAAAACTGTTTTTT.

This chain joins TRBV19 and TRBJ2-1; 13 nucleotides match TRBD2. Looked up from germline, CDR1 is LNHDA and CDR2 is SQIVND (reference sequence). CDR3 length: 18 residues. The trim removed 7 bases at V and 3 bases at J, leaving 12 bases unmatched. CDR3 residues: CASTQITSGRAGYNEQFF. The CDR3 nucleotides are TGTGCCAGTACGCAGATTACTAGCGGGAGGGCCGGCTACAATGAGCAGTTCTTC. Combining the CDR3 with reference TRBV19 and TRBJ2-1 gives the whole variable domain DGGITQSPKYLFRKEGQNVTLSCEQNLNHDAMYWYRQDPGQGLRLIYYSQIVNDFQKGDIAEGYSVSREKKESFPLTVTSAQKNPTAFYLCASTQITSGRAGYNEQFFGPGTRLTVL.

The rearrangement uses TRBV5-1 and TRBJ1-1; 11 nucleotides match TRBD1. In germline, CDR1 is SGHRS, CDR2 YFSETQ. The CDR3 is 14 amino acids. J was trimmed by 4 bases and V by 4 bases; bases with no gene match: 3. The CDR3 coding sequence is TGCGCCAGCAGCGCAGGGACAGGGGGCACTGAAGCTTTCTTT. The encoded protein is CASSAGTGGTEAFF.

The CDR3 bases are TGTGCCAGTAGTATCTCACACGGGGATTCTTGGCCCCAGCATTTT. Encoded protein: CASSISHGDSWPQHF. The chain links TRBV19 to TRBJ1-5, with D unclear. Germline V lookup: CDR1 LNHDA, CDR2 SQIVND (reference sequence). Trimming shortened V by 3 bases and J by 9 bases, and 18 bases separated the two germline ends. This CDR3 is built from 15 residues.

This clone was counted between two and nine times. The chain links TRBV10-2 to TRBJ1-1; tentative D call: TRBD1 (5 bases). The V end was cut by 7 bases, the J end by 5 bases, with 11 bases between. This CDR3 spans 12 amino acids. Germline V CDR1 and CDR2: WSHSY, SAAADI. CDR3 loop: CASKTRETEAFF. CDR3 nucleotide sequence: TGCGCCAGCAAGACCAGGGAAACTGAAGCTTTCTTT.

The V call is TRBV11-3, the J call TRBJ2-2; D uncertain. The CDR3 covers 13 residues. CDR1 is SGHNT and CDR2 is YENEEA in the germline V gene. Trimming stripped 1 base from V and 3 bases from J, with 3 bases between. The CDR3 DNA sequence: TGTGCCAGCAGCTTAGTCGACACCGGGGAGCTGTTTTTT. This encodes CASSLVDTGELFF.

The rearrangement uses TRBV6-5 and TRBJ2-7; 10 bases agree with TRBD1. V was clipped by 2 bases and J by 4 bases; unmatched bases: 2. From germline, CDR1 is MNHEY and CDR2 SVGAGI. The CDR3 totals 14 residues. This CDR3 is CASSYDRGPYEQYF. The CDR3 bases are TGTGCCAGCAGTTACGACAGGGGGCCATACGAGCAGTACTTC.

DNA of the CDR3: TGCGCCAGCAGCCCGGGACAGCTTAACTATGGCTACACCTTC. It specifies CASSPGQLNYGYTF. The chain links TRBV5-1 to TRBJ1-2; 7 nucleotides align to TRBD1. The CDR3 is 14 amino acids. Losses at the gene ends were 4 bases for V and 1 base for J; bases not matched to a gene: 4. CDR1 is SGHRS and CDR2 is YFSETQ in the germline V gene. The variable domain in full, completed from reference TRBV5-1 and TRBJ1-2, reads KAGVTQTPRYLIKTRGQQVTLSCSPISGHRSVSWYQQTPGQGLQFLFEYFSETQRNKGNFPGRFSGRQFSNSRSEMNVSTLELGDSALYLCASSPGQLNYGYTFGSGTRLTVV.

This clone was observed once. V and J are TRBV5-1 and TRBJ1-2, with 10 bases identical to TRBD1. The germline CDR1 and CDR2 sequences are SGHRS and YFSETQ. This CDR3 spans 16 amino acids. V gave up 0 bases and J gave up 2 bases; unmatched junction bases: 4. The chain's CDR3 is CASSLVGQGVNYGYTF. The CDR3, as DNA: TGCGCCAGCAGCTTGGTAGGACAGGGGGTCAACTATGGCTACACCTTC.

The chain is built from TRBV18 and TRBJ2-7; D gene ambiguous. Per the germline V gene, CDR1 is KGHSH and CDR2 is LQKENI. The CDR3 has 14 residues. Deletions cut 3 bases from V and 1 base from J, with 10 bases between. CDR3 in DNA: TGTGCCAGCTCACCTGTACAAGAATCCTACGAGCAGTACTTC. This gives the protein CASSPVQESYEQYF.

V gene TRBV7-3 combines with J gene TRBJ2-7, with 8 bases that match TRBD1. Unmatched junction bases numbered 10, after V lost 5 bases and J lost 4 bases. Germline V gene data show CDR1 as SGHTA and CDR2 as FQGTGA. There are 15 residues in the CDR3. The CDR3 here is CASSIRTGNEYEQYF. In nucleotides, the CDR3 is TGTGCCAGCAGCATAAGGACAGGGAATGAATACGAGCAGTACTTC.

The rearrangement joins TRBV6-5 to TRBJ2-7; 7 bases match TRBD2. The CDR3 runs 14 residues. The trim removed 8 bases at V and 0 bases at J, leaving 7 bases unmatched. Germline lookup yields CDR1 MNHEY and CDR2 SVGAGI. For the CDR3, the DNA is TGTGCCAGCCAGCGGGGCCTTTCCTCCTACGAGCAGTACTTC. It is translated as CASQRGLSSYEQYF.

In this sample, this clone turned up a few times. As DNA, the CDR3 is TGCGCCAGCCGAAGCCCCGGGACTAGCAACGGCGAGCAGTACTTC. It yields the protein CASRSPGTSNGEQYF. The chain combines TRBV5-1 with TRBJ2-7; TRBD2 aligns across 9 bases. CDR3 length equals 15 residues. Germline V CDR1 and CDR2: SGHRS, YFSETQ. V shed 7 bases, J shed 6 bases, and the junction held 14 bases outside the gene matches. Full variable domain (missing parts from reference TRBV5-1 and TRBJ2-7): KAGVTQTPRYLIKTRGQQVTLSCSPISGHRSVSWYQQTPGQGLQFLFEYFSETQRNKGNFPGRFSGRQFSNSRSEMNVSTLELGDSALYLCASRSPGTSNGEQYFGPGTRLTVT.

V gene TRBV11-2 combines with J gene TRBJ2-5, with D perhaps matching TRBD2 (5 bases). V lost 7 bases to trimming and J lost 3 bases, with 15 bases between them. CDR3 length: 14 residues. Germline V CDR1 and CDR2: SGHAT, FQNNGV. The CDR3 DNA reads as TGTGCCAGCATCGGCAGAGGGCCTAAAGAGACCCAGTACTTC. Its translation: CASIGRGPKETQYF.

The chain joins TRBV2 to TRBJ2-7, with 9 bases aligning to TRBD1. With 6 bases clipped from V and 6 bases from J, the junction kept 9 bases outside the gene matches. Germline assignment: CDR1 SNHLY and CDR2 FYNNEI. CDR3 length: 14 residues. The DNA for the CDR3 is TGTGCCAGCAGGGGGGGGACAGGGACCCTCGAGCAGTACTTC. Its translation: CASRGGTGTLEQYF. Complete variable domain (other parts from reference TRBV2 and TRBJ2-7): EPEVTQTPSHQVTQMGQEVILRCVPISNHLYFYWYRQILGQKVEFLVSFYNNEISEKSEIFDDQFSVERPDGSNFTLKIRSTKLEDSAMYFCASRGGTGTLEQYFGPGTRLTVT.

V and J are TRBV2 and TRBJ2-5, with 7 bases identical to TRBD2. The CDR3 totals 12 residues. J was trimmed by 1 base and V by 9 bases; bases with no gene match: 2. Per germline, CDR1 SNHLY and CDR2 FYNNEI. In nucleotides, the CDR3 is TGTGCCAGGGGGGGGTCCCAAGAGACCCAGTACTTC. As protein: CARGGSQETQYF.

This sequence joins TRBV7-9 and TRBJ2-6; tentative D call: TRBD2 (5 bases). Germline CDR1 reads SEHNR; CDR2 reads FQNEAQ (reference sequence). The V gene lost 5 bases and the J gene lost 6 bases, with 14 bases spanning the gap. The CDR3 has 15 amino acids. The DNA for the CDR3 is TGTGCCAGCAGCAAGACGGGGATTGAGGCCAACGTCCTGACTTTC. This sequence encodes CASSKTGIEANVLTF.

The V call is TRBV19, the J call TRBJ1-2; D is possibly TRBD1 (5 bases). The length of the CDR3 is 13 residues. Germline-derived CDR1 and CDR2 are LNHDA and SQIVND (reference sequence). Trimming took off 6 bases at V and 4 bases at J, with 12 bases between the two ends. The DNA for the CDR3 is TGTGCCAGTAGGAGTGGGGGGACCTATGGCTACACCTTC. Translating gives CASRSGGTYGYTF.

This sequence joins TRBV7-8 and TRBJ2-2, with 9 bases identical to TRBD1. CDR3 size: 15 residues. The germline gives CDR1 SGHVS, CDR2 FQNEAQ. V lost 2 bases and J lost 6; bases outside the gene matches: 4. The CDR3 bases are TGTGCCAGCAGCTTATCACAGGGGGCAGCCGGGGAGCTGTTTTTT. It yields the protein CASSLSQGAAGELFF.

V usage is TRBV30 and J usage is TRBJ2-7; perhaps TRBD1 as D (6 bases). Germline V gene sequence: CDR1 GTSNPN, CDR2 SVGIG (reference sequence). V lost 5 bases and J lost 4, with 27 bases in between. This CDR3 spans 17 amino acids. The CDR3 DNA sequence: TGTGCCTGGCGGACAAGGCGGAGGCGTGGACAGATTTACGAGCAGTACTTC. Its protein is CAWRTRRRRGQIYEQYF.

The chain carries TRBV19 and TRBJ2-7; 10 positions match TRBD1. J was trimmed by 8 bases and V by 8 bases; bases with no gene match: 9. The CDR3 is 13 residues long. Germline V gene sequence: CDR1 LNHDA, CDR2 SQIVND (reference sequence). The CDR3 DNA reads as TGTGCCAGTGGCAGGACAGGGGGGGAAAAGCAGTACTTC. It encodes CASGRTGGEKQYF.

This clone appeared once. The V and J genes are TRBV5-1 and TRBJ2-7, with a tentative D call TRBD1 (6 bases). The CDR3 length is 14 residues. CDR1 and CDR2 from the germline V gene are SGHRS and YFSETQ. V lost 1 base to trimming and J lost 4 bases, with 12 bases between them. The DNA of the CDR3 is TGCGCCAGCAGCTTGTCGGCAGGGGTGTACGAGCAGTACTTC. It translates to CASSLSAGVYEQYF.

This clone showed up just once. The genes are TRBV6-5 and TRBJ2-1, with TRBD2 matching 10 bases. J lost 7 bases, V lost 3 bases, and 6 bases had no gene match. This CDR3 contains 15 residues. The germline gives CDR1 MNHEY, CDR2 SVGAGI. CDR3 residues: CASSYPSGSRNEQFF. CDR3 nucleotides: TGTGCCAGCAGTTATCCTAGCGGGAGTAGGAATGAGCAGTTCTTC.

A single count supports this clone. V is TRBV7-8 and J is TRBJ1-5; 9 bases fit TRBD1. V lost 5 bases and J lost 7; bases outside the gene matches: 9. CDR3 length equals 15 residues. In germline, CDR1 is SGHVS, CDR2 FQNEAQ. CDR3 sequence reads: CASSPRRDRVQPQHF. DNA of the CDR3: TGTGCCAGCAGCCCGAGACGGGACAGGGTACAGCCCCAGCATTTT.

For the CDR3, the DNA is TGTGCCAGCAGTCCGGGGGGTAACACCATATATTTT. Translated: CASSPGGNTIYF. This rearrangement joins TRBV7-6 to TRBJ1-3, with a weak D call TRBD1 (5 bases). CDR3 size: 12 residues. CDR1 and CDR2 from the germline V gene are SGHVS and FNYEAQ. V lost 6 bases and J 7 bases, leaving 10 bases between the germline ends.

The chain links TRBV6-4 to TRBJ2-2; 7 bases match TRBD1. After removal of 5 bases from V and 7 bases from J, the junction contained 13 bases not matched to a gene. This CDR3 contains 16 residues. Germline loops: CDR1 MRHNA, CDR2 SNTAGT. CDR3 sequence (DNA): TGTGCCAGCAGTAACAGGGGAGAAGATTACGGCGGGGAGCTGTTTTTT. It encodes CASSNRGEDYGGELFF.